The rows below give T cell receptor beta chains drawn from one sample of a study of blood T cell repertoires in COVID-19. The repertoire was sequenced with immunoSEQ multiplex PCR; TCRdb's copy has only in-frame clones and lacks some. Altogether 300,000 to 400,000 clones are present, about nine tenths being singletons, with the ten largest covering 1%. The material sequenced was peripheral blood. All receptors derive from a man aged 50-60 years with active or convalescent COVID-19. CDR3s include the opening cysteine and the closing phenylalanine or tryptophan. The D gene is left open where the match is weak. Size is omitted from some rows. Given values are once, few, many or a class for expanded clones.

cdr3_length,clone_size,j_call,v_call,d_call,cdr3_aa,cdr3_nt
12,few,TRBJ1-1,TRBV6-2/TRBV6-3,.,CASSFGGSKAFF,TGTGCCAGCAGCTTCGGAGGGAGCAAAGCTTTCTTT
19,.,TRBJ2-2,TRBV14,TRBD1,CASSQGVQGAKTNTGELFF,TGTGCCAGCAGCCAAGGAGTACAGGGGGCTAAAACGAACACCGGGGAGCTGTTTTTT
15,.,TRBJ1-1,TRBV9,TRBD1,CASSVASGGTGEAFF,TGTGCCAGCAGCGTAGCCTCAGGAGGGACAGGTGAAGCTTTCTTT
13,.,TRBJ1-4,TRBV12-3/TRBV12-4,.,CASSWWQGDELFF,TGTGCCAGCAGTTGGTGGCAGGGTGATGAACTGTTTTTT
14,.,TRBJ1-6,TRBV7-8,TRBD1,CASSRDRGRSPLHF,TGTGCCAGCAGCCGAGACAGGGGTCGATCACCCCTCCACTTT
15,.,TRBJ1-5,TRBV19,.,CASSMGPSGNQPQHF,TGTGCCAGTAGTATGGGGCCCTCGGGCAATCAGCCCCAGCATTTT
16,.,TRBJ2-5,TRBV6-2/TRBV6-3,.,CASSYHLGGTEETQYF,TGTGCCAGCAGTTATCACCTCGGGGGAACGGAAGAGACCCAGTACTTC
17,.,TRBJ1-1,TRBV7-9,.,CASSLTLAHRRRTEAFF,TGTGCCAGCAGCCTAACGCTCGCTCACAGGCGACGTACTGAAGCTTTCTTT
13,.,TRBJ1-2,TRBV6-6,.,CASTEPISDGYTF,TGTGCCAGCACGGAGCCAATTTCTGATGGCTACACCTTC
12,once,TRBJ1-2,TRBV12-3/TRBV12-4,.,CASSLRGSGYTF,TGTGCCAGCAGTTTACGAGGGTCTGGCTACACCTTC
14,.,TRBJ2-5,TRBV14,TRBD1,CASSLGTGGETQYF,TGTGCCAGCAGCCTCGGGACAGGTGGCGAGACCCAGTACTTC
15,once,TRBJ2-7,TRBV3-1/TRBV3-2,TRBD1,CASSQDVTGPHEQYF,TGTGCCAGCAGCCAAGATGTGACAGGGCCCCACGAGCAGTACTTC
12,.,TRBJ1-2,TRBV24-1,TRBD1,CATSAGQYGYTF,TGTGCCACCAGTGCGGGACAGTATGGCTACACCTTC
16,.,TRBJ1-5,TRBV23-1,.,CASAQGQGEGNQPQHF,TGCGCCAGCGCTCAAGGGCAGGGTGAGGGCAATCAGCCCCAGCATTTT
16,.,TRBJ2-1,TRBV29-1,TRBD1,CSVVGGEAGGYNEQFF,TGCAGCGTTGTAGGAGGAGAGGCAGGGGGCTACAATGAGCAGTTCTTC
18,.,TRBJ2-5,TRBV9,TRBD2,CASSLGSSGGPVQETQYF,TGTGCCAGCAGCTTGGGAAGTAGCGGGGGCCCAGTCCAAGAGACCCAGTACTTC
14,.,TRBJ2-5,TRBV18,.,CASSPPSDQETQYF,TGTGCCAGCTCACCACCGTCTGACCAAGAGACCCAGTACTTC
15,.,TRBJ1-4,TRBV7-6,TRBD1,CASSSGQGTNEKLFF,TGTGCCAGCAGCTCAGGACAGGGGACTAATGAAAAACTGTTTTTT
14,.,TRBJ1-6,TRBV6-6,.,CASSYRGNNSPLHF,TGTGCCAGCAGTTACAGGGGCAACAATTCACCCCTCCACTTT
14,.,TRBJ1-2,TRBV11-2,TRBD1,CASSPDTGGYGYTF,TGTGCCAGCAGTCCAGACACAGGGGGCTATGGCTACACCTTC
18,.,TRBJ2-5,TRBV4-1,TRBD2,CASSQRLAGGRVRETQYF,TGCGCCAGCAGCCAGCGACTAGCGGGAGGACGGGTTAGGGAGACCCAGTACTTC
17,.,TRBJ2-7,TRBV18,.,CASSTSIMQGFPYEQYF,TGTGCCAGCTCAACCAGTATTATGCAGGGTTTCCCCTACGAGCAGTACTTC
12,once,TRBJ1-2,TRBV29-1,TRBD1,CSGTTGNYGYTF,TGCAGCGGAACGACAGGGAACTATGGCTACACCTTC
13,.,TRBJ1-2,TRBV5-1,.,CASSLGGSYGYTF,TGCGCCAGCAGCTTGGGCGGGAGCTATGGCTACACCTTC
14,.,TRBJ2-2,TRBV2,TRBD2,CATLAGKNTGELFF,TGTGCCACACTAGCGGGGAAGAACACCGGGGAGCTGTTTTTT
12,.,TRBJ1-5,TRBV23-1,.,CASLGGRQPQHF,TGCGCCAGCCTCGGGGGACGCCAGCCCCAGCATTTT
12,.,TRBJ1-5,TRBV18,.,CASSRGGGPQHF,TGTGCCAGCTCGCGAGGGGGGGGGCCCCAGCATTTT
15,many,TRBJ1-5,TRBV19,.,CASSMGTLGLQPQHF,TGTGCCAGTAGTATGGGGACCCTGGGACTTCAGCCCCAGCATTTT
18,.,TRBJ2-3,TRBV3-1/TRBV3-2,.,CASSQDWGLGGRTDTQYF,TGTGCCAGCAGCCAAGATTGGGGTTTGGGGGGGCGGACAGATACGCAGTATTTT
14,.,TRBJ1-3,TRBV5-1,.,CASSLAGDGNTIYF,TGCGCCAGCAGCTTGGCGGGGGATGGAAACACCATATATTTT
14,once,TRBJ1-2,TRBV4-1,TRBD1,CASSQDRGRYGYTF,TGCGCCAGCAGCCAGGACAGGGGACGCTATGGCTACACCTTC